This note documents a single T cell receptor (beta chain) sequence. It has no known antigen specificity. Base qualities are missing; no much larger clone stands one base away. Whole blood was collected in K2EDTA tubes by collaborating institutions according to the institutions' own protocols. Collaborator samples were shipped for TCRbeta analysis as frozen whole blood, isolated PBMCs, or DNA extracted from either sample type. The source of the sample is a study of blood T cell repertoires in COVID-19 (dated by TCRdb to the early 2020s). With regard to the full study: Samples from collaborators originated in the United States, Italy and Spain and spanned both the acute and convalescent phases of COVID-19. The material from the prospective study consisted of cDNA or gDNA derived from T cells, B-cell-depleted T cells, or PBMCs. Subjects who had been exposed to COVID-19, were actively infected with it, or had recovered from it provided the deeply sampled blood TCRbeta repertoires that made up the dataset. A freely available public database, intended as a resource for researchers studying the immune response to SARS-CoV-2, is where the repertoires were released. Samples came from the ongoing ImmuneRACE study (first 160 participants) plus 1,254 subjects from 6 global collaborators. A de-identified subject ID, COVID-19 status, age in years and sex were almost always included in the sample metadata. Where available, HLA class I and class II types were taken from metadata supplied by the sample provider and were not determined by assay-based typing. Study-wide findings and limitations: How much clinical and demographic metadata was included differed by source and by participant, and the metadata was provided uncurated.

TCRbeta CDR3 regions were amplified from genomic DNA by means of the immunoSEQ Assay, a bias-controlled multiplex PCR. The published analysis was carried out like this. The number of nucleated cells in each sample was estimated by amplification of reference gene primers within the assay. Sequence reads were collapsed and filtered to measure the absolute abundance of every unique TCRbeta CDR3 rearrangement. For each sample, productive Simpson clonality was calculated by taking the square root of Simpson's diversity index across productive rearrangements. Entries here come from immuneACCESS through TCRdb and include only in-frame sequences with V and J called. Some clones fail to appear in such tables; in the studies checked, an unresolved V gene covers under half of the shortfall, and the cause of the remainder is unknown. V, J and clone size are those of that table, while D and trimming were read from the DNA. Present in this sample are hundreds of thousands of clones, around 84% of which were seen just once. Jointly, the top ten make up around 0.97% of the sample.

This clonotype was obtained from a man in his forties with acute or convalescent COVID-19. Sequencing used peripheral blood.

The bases read TGTGCCCATTGGGGGGGATCCACAGGGGGCACTGAAGCTTTCTTT. This yields the protein CAHWGGSTGGTEAFF. The rearrangement joined TRBV30 to TRBJ1-1; 8 central bases correspond to TRBD1. Trimmed from V: 8 bases; trimmed from J: 4 bases; junction bases lacking a gene match: 15. Reading the germline V gene (reference sequence) gives CDR1 GTSNPN and CDR2 SVGIG. CDR3 length: 15 amino acids, cysteine to phenylalanine. CDR3 DNA only is kept here, 45 bases in frame from base 1.